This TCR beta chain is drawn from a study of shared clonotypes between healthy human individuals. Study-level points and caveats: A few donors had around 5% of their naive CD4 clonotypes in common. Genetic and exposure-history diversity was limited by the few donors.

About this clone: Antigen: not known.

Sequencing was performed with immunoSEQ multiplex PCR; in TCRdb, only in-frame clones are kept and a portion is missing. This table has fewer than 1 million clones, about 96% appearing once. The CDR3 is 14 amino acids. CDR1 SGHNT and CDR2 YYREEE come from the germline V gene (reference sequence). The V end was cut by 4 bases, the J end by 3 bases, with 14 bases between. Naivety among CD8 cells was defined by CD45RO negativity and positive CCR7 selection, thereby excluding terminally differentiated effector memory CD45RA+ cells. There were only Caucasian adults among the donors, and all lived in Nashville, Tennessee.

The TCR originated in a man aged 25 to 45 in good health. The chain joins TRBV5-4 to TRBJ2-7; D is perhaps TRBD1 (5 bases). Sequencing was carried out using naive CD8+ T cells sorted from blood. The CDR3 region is CASSPGDSFYEQYF. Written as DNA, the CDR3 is TGTGCCAGCAGCCCCGGTGACAGTTTCTACGAGCAGTACTTC.